A single sample is the source of the 4 T cell receptor beta chains below, sequenced in a study of blood T cell repertoires in COVID-19. Using immunoSEQ multiplex PCR, the repertoire was profiled, and TCRdb retains in-frame clones only, with some absent. The sample yields 260,000 or so clones, roughly 90% seen once. The sequenced sample consisted of peripheral blood. The receptor source for this set is a man aged 18 to 30 with active or convalescent COVID-19.

The chain joins TRBV19 to TRBJ2-5, with no clear D. The CDR3 is 16 amino acids. The V end lost 6 bases, the J end lost 1 base, and 18 bases lay between the germline ends. The germline V gene encodes CDR1 LNHDA and CDR2 SQIVND (reference sequence). CDR3 sequence: CASSRRNTEIQETQYF. CDR3 coding DNA: TGTGCCAGTAGCAGAAGAAACACAGAAATCCAAGAGACCCAGTACTTC.

There are many counts of this clone. The chain uses TRBV5-1 and TRBJ2-3; D ambiguous. Germline-derived CDR1 and CDR2 are SGHRS and YFSETQ. V lost 2 bases and J lost 5, with 6 bases in between. The CDR3 is 12 residues long. The CDR3 nucleotides are TGCGCCAGCAGCTTCATACAAGATACGCAGTATTTT. Its translation: CASSFIQDTQYF. Combining the CDR3 with reference TRBV5-1 and TRBJ2-3 gives the whole variable domain KAGVTQTPRYLIKTRGQQVTLSCSPISGHRSVSWYQQTPGQGLQFLFEYFSETQRNKGNFPGRFSGRQFSNSRSEMNVSTLELGDSALYLCASSFIQDTQYFGPGTRLTVL.

This clone was counted only a few times. The V gene is TRBV6-1, the J gene TRBJ2-3, with D possibly being TRBD1 (5 bases). The CDR3 is 16 residues long. V gave up 2 bases and J gave up 1 base, with 13 bases separating them. Germline loops: CDR1 MNHNS, CDR2 SASEGT. The DNA of the CDR3 is TGTGCCAGCAGTGAAAGCCCAGGGCAAGGCACAGATACGCAGTATTTT. It specifies CASSESPGQGTDTQYF.

The V and J genes are TRBV29-1 and TRBJ1-2; 9 bases agree with TRBD1. The CDR3 spans 11 residues. Germline assignment: CDR1 SQVTM and CDR2 ANQGSEA. V dropped 6 bases and J dropped 8; count of bases not matched to a gene: 4. The CDR3 DNA follows: TGCAGCGTGTGGACAGGGGAGGGCTACACCTTC. Amino acid sequence: CSVWTGEGYTF.